One sample yielded the 24 T cell receptor beta chains listed below, sequenced in a study of cytomegalovirus exposure and HLA in healthy donors. Primers included in the PCR were 60 Vbeta and 13 Jbeta primers. Repertoires were generated with immunoSEQ multiplex PCR, while TCRdb's copy carries only in-frame clones and drops some. In all, the sample yields about 200,000 clones. Sequences were obtained from PBMCs. These receptors all come from a man younger than 40 in good health and CMV-seronegative.

The chain is built from TRBV19 and TRBJ2-3; 7 positions agree with TRBD2. CDR3 size: 16 residues. V gave up 7 bases and J gave up 2 bases; unmatched junction bases: 12. In germline, CDR1 is LNHDA, CDR2 SQIVND (reference sequence). The CDR3 here is CASTIGLADVTDTQYF. The CDR3 DNA is TGTGCCAGTACCATCGGGCTAGCGGATGTCACAGATACGCAGTATTTT.

This chain links TRBV30 with TRBJ2-3; 8 bases align to TRBD2. V lost 0 bases and J lost 4; bases outside the gene matches: 9. This CDR3 has 16 residues. CDR1 and CDR2 from the germline V gene are GTSNPN and SVGIG (reference sequence). The CDR3 spells CAWSVLAGGTPDTQYF. DNA of the CDR3: TGTGCCTGGAGTGTGCTGGCGGGAGGAACCCCAGATACGCAGTATTTT.

This chain joins TRBV5-4 and TRBJ2-7; 10 bases align to TRBD1. Germline V gene data show CDR1 as SGHNT and CDR2 as YYREEE (reference sequence). The CDR3 has 15 residues. The V gene end was trimmed by 0 bases and the J gene end by 5 bases; junction bases not matched to a gene: 5. The CDR3 loop reads CASSLVSTGGHEQYF. CDR3 sequence (DNA): TGTGCCAGCAGCTTGGTTTCGACAGGGGGCCACGAGCAGTACTTC. Full variable domain (missing parts from reference TRBV5-4 and TRBJ2-7): ETGVTQSPTHLIKTRGQQVTLRCSSQSGHNTVSWYQQALGQGPQFIFQYYREEENGRGNFPPRFSGLQFPNYSSELNVNALELDDSALYLCASSLVSTGGHEQYFGPGTRLTVT.

This CDR3 is CASGTGTGASHNEKLFF. CDR3 nucleotide sequence: TGTGCCAGCGGAACCGGGACAGGGGCTTCTCATAATGAAAAACTGTTTTTT. This chain joins TRBV9 and TRBJ1-4; TRBD1 agrees at 10 bases. The trim removed 7 bases at V and 4 bases at J, leaving 13 bases unmatched. The length of the CDR3 is 17 residues. Germline values: CDR1 SGDLS, CDR2 YYNGEE.

The chain recombines TRBV29-1 with TRBJ1-4; 12 nucleotides agree with TRBD1. Germline V gene data show CDR1 as SQVTM and CDR2 as ANQGSEA. The CDR3 length is 14 residues. J gave up 6 bases and V 3 bases, and 2 bases lay outside the gene matches. The CDR3 protein is CSVDGTGGDEKLFF. CDR3 nucleotide sequence: TGCAGCGTTGACGGGACAGGGGGCGATGAAAAACTGTTTTTT.

This chain connects TRBV6-5 to TRBJ2-7; D is unclear. Germline CDR1 reads MNHEY; CDR2 reads SVGAGI. This CDR3 spans 13 amino acids. With 8 bases removed from V and 0 bases from J, the gap between germline ends came to 11 bases. The CDR3 bases are TGTGCCAGCTCCACAGTGAGCTCCTACGAGCAGTACTTC. It encodes CASSTVSSYEQYF.

The V and J genes are TRBV19 and TRBJ1-5; D is ambiguous. Germline assignment: CDR1 LNHDA and CDR2 SQIVND (reference sequence). V lost 4 bases and J lost 2, with 3 bases in between. The CDR3 loop spans 12 amino acids. The CDR3 bases are TGTGCCAGTAGTACGGGCAATCAGCCCCAGCATTTT. This translates into CASSTGNQPQHF.

The V gene is TRBV29-1, the J gene TRBJ1-1; 8 nucleotides align to TRBD1. CDR1 is SQVTM, CDR2 ANQGSEA, per germline. CDR3 length: 14 residues. The trim removed 6 bases at V and 5 bases at J, leaving 11 bases unmatched. In nucleotides, the CDR3 is TGCAGCGTCATATACGACAGGGGCGGAACTGAAGCTTTCTTT. Translated: CSVIYDRGGTEAFF.

The CDR3 DNA reads TGTGCCAGCAGCCGAGGGACTAGCGGGGGTACGGGGCACGAGCAGTACTTC. Encoded protein: CASSRGTSGGTGHEQYF. The chain is built from TRBV4-2 and TRBJ2-7; 14 bases are a match to TRBD2. This CDR3 has 17 residues. Unmatched junction bases numbered 10, after V lost 4 bases and J lost 5 bases. The germline V gene encodes CDR1 LGHNA and CDR2 YNFKEQ.

The rearrangement uses TRBV6-5 and TRBJ1-2, with TRBD1 as a possible D gene (6 bases). Germline assignment: CDR1 MNHEY and CDR2 SVGAGI. Trimming removed 7 bases at V and 4 bases at J, with 16 bases between. CDR3 length equals 14 residues. CDR3 in DNA: TGTGCCAGCAAAAGAGGGGCAGGGGTCTATGGCTACACCTTC. Encoded protein: CASKRGAGVYGYTF.

The chain couples TRBV5-1 to TRBJ1-3, with 8 nucleotides matching TRBD1. V shed 2 bases, J shed 7 bases, and the junction held 5 bases outside the gene matches. In germline, CDR1 is SGHRS, CDR2 YFSETQ. The CDR3 sequence is 14 residues long. The CDR3 DNA reads TGCGCCAGCAGCTTACAGGGGGAAAGGAACACCATATATTTT. Residues: CASSLQGERNTIYF.

This chain uses TRBV29-1 with TRBJ1-1, with D perhaps matching TRBD1 (6 bases). CDR1 is SQVTM, CDR2 ANQGSEA, per germline. The CDR3 totals 15 residues. Between the trimmed V and J ends, which lost 3 bases and 4 bases, there was a span of 18 bases. This CDR3 reads CSVERAPGVATEAFF. CDR3 coding DNA: TGCAGCGTTGAGAGAGCGCCAGGGGTGGCCACTGAAGCTTTCTTT.

V gene TRBV30 combines with J gene TRBJ2-3; 10 bases map to TRBD2. The V and J ends lost 3 bases and 5 bases, in that order; junction bases with no gene match: 8. This CDR3 comprises 15 residues. Looked up from germline, CDR1 is GTSNPN and CDR2 is SVGIG (reference sequence). The DNA of the CDR3 is TGTGCCTGGAGAGTTAGCGGGGGGCCCAGAGATACGCAGTATTTT. This translates into CAWRVSGGPRDTQYF.

CDR3 residues: CASSLTPSAGGDDGYTF. Here the CDR3 DNA reads TGTGCCAGCAGCTTAACCCCGTCCGCAGGGGGCGACGATGGCTACACCTTC. This rearrangement joins TRBV11-1 to TRBJ1-2; TRBD1 agrees at 8 bases. Germline assignment: CDR1 SGHAT and CDR2 FQDESV (reference sequence). The CDR3 contains 17 residues. V trimming: 2 bases; J trimming: 6 bases; junction bases outside the gene matches: 14.

V is TRBV6-5 and J is TRBJ2-7, with TRBD1 matching over 7 bases. The trim removed 0 bases at V and 2 bases at J, leaving 4 bases unmatched. CDR1 is MNHEY and CDR2 is SVGAGI in the germline V gene. The CDR3 loop spans 15 amino acids. As DNA, the CDR3 is TGTGCCAGCAGTTACTCGGCAGGGGGAACCTACGAGCAGTACTTC. Residues: CASSYSAGGTYEQYF.

The chain couples TRBV4-2 to TRBJ2-1; 10 bases align to TRBD2. This CDR3 is 16 amino acids long. Germline CDR1 and CDR2: LGHNA and YNFKEQ. V lost 2 bases and J lost 6; bases outside the gene matches: 7. The CDR3 bases are TGTGCCAGCAGCCAAAAGACGGGACTAGCGAGCAATGAGCAGTTCTTC. Residues: CASSQKTGLASNEQFF.

This chain uses TRBV10-3 with TRBJ2-7; 7 nucleotides agree with TRBD2. Germline V lookup: CDR1 ENHRY, CDR2 SYGVKD. The CDR3 has 16 amino acids. V shed 11 bases, J shed 5 bases, and the junction held 21 bases outside the gene matches. The CDR3 is CAATDSWAGDKDEQYF. CDR3 nucleotides: TGTGCCGCCACCGACTCCTGGGCGGGAGATAAGGACGAGCAGTACTTC.

The genes are TRBV7-9 and TRBJ2-7; 7 positions match TRBD2. Germline V CDR1 and CDR2: SEHNR, FQNEAQ (reference sequence). The CDR3 is 14 residues long. The V and J ends lost 5 bases and 5 bases, in that order; junction bases with no gene match: 9. The CDR3 reads CASSAGGSLHEQYF. CDR3 bases: TGTGCCAGCAGCGCTGGCGGGAGCCTCCACGAGCAGTACTTC.

This chain links TRBV5-1 with TRBJ1-2, with D unclear. Trimming stripped 0 bases from V and 0 bases from J, with 9 bases between. The germline V gene encodes CDR1 SGHRS and CDR2 YFSETQ. There are 15 residues in the CDR3. The CDR3 loop is CASSLVIGANYGYTF. In DNA, the CDR3 is TGCGCCAGCAGCTTGGTGATCGGTGCTAACTATGGCTACACCTTC.

The J gene is TRBJ2-7, the V gene TRBV4-1; TRBD1 agrees at 7 bases. V shed 0 bases, J shed 2 bases, and the junction held 4 bases outside the gene matches. CDR1 and CDR2 (germline): MGHRA, YSYEKL. The CDR3 spans 15 residues. CDR3 protein: CASSQDSQGAYEQYF. CDR3 coding DNA: TGCGCCAGCAGCCAAGATTCCCAGGGGGCCTACGAGCAGTACTTC.

This chain uses TRBV15 with TRBJ2-3; tentative D call: TRBD2 (5 bases). Deletions cut 4 bases from V and 4 bases from J, with 12 bases between. This CDR3 has 14 residues. Germline V gene data show CDR1 as LNHNV and CDR2 as YYDKDF (reference sequence). The CDR3: CATSKPSGSDTQYF. In DNA, the CDR3 is TGTGCCACCAGCAAACCCTCGGGGTCAGATACGCAGTATTTT.

J is TRBJ2-1 and V is TRBV6-6; D possibly corresponds to TRBD1 (5 bases). V gave up 2 bases and J gave up 10 bases, with 12 bases separating them. The CDR3 length is 13 residues. Germline values: CDR1 MNHNY, CDR2 SVGAGI (reference sequence). This CDR3 reads CASSYGQGWEQFF. In nucleotides, the CDR3 is TGTGCCAGCAGTTACGGCCAGGGTTGGGAGCAGTTCTTC.

V and J are TRBV2 and TRBJ2-6; TRBD1 matches 8 bases. J lost 0 bases, V lost 8 bases, and 6 bases had no gene match. This CDR3 has 16 amino acids. Germline-derived CDR1 and CDR2 are SNHLY and FYNNEI. The CDR3 DNA sequence: TGTGCCAGCTCCGGGGACAGGCCCTCTGGGGCCAACGTCCTGACTTTC. This codes for CASSGDRPSGANVLTF.

The CDR3 protein is CASSEGGGGLYNEQFF. The CDR3 DNA is TGTGCCAGCAGTGAAGGGGGCGGGGGTCTCTACAATGAGCAGTTCTTC. The rearrangement links TRBV25-1 to TRBJ2-1; a weak D match, TRBD2 (7 bases). Per germline, CDR1 MGHDK and CDR2 SYGVNS. CDR3 size: 16 residues. V lost 2 bases and J lost 3, with 14 bases in between.